This is a list of T cell receptor beta chains from one sample in a study of T-cell memory formation after mild COVID-19. TCRdb used MiXCR to reprocess the 5' RACE reads, holding one entry per CDR3 protein. The sample lists about 400,000 distinct CDR3 sequences, about 15% occurring once. The sequenced sample consisted of PBMCs or a T cell subset sorted from them (not recorded which). The receptors stem from a man in his late teens or twenties who had mild COVID-19 (a few samples of this study predate the infection). Cell type and time point are not known. Each CDR3 is given with its conserved first and last residue. A D gene is named only where the DNA matches it firmly. Expanded clones get a size class; other rows say once, few or many, or leave the size out.

d_gene: TRBD1
v_gene: TRBV10-3
j_gene: TRBJ2-7
abundance: few
CDR3aa: CAISESGTVSYEQYF
CDR3nt: TGTGCCATCAGTGAGTCCGGGACAGTCTCCTACGAGCAGTACTTC

d_gene: NA
v_gene: TRBV4-3
j_gene: TRBJ1-1
abundance: NA
CDR3aa: CASSQDRSGTSYTEAFF
CDR3nt: TGCGCCAGCAGCCAAGATCGATCGGGCACCAGTTACACTGAAGCTTTCTTT

d_gene: NA
v_gene: TRBV12-3/TRBV12-4
j_gene: TRBJ2-1
abundance: few
CDR3aa: CASSPRLFRFF
CDR3nt: TGTGCCAGCAGTCCTAGGTTGTTTCGGTTCTTC

d_gene: NA
v_gene: TRBV6-1
j_gene: TRBJ2-2
abundance: few
CDR3aa: CASSELRTHAGELFF
CDR3nt: TGTGCCAGCAGTGAATTACGGACACACGCCGGGGAGCTGTTTTTT

d_gene: TRBD1
v_gene: TRBV5-1
j_gene: TRBJ2-1
abundance: NA
CDR3aa: CASSTGQGAGNEQFF
CDR3nt: TGCGCCAGCAGCACGGGACAGGGGGCGGGCAATGAGCAGTTCTTC

d_gene: TRBD1
v_gene: TRBV7-3
j_gene: TRBJ1-6
abundance: NA
CDR3aa: CASSWTGVGSPLHF
CDR3nt: TGTGCCAGCAGCTGGACAGGGGTTGGTTCACCCCTCCACTTT

d_gene: TRBD2
v_gene: TRBV5-1
j_gene: TRBJ2-3
abundance: few
CDR3aa: CASSSPGLAGVEDTQYF
CDR3nt: TGCGCCAGCAGCTCCCCAGGACTAGCGGGGGTGGAAGATACGCAGTATTTT

d_gene: TRBD2
v_gene: TRBV20-1
j_gene: TRBJ2-3
abundance: NA
CDR3aa: CSAAGTSGMGATDTQYF
CDR3nt: TGCAGTGCCGCCGGGACTAGCGGGATGGGGGCCACAGATACGCAGTATTTT

d_gene: TRBD2
v_gene: TRBV28
j_gene: TRBJ2-3
abundance: few
CDR3aa: CASSPLLAGAPWDTQYF
CDR3nt: TGTGCCAGCAGTCCATTACTAGCGGGGGCCCCTTGGGATACGCAGTATTTT

d_gene: NA
v_gene: TRBV7-2
j_gene: TRBJ2-3
abundance: NA
CDR3aa: CASSLMGPGTDTQYF
CDR3nt: TGTGCCAGCAGCTTAATGGGACCGGGCACAGATACGCAGTATTTT

d_gene: TRBD1
v_gene: TRBV10-3
j_gene: TRBJ2-3
abundance: NA
CDR3aa: CAISEQGAFTDTQYF
CDR3nt: TGTGCCATCAGTGAGCAGGGGGCGTTCACAGATACGCAGTATTTT

d_gene: NA
v_gene: TRBV7-3
j_gene: TRBJ1-1
abundance: few
CDR3aa: CASSPYMGTEAFF
CDR3nt: TGTGCCAGCAGCCCCTACATGGGCACTGAAGCTTTCTTT

d_gene: TRBD1
v_gene: TRBV2
j_gene: TRBJ2-1
abundance: few
CDR3aa: CATRTGGYNEQFF
CDR3nt: TGTGCCACGCGGACAGGGGGCTACAATGAGCAGTTCTTC

d_gene: NA
v_gene: TRBV19
j_gene: TRBJ2-2
abundance: few
CDR3aa: CASSITAVGELFF
CDR3nt: TGTGCCAGTAGTATCACGGCCGTCGGGGAGCTGTTTTTT

d_gene: NA
v_gene: TRBV12-3/TRBV12-4
j_gene: TRBJ2-7
abundance: few
CDR3aa: CASGQGSHYEQYF
CDR3nt: TGTGCCAGCGGGCAGGGATCTCACTACGAGCAGTACTTC

d_gene: NA
v_gene: TRBV7-2
j_gene: TRBJ2-5
abundance: few
CDR3aa: CASSLSQGRGETQYF
CDR3nt: TGTGCCAGCAGCTTATCCCAGGGGCGGGGAGAGACCCAGTACTTC

d_gene: NA
v_gene: TRBV7-3
j_gene: TRBJ2-2
abundance: NA
CDR3aa: CASSFTPAAGELFF
CDR3nt: TGTGCCAGCAGCTTTACCCCGGCCGCCGGGGAGCTGTTTTTT

d_gene: NA
v_gene: TRBV6-2/TRBV6-3
j_gene: TRBJ1-2
abundance: few
CDR3aa: CASSYGTAGYGYTF
CDR3nt: TGTGCCAGCAGTTACGGGACGGCCGGCTATGGCTACACCTTC

d_gene: NA
v_gene: TRBV4-3
j_gene: TRBJ1-4
abundance: few
CDR3aa: CASSQDLGGSAEKLFF
CDR3nt: TGCGCCAGCAGCCAAGATCTAGGGGGATCGGCGGAAAAACTGTTTTTT

d_gene: NA
v_gene: TRBV2
j_gene: TRBJ1-1
abundance: NA
CDR3aa: CASTPQGITEAFF
CDR3nt: TGTGCCAGCACCCCCCAGGGAATCACTGAAGCTTTCTTT

d_gene: NA
v_gene: TRBV5-5
j_gene: TRBJ2-3
abundance: few
CDR3aa: CASSLAAYADTQYF
CDR3nt: TGTGCCAGCAGCTTGGCCGCCTACGCAGATACGCAGTATTTT

d_gene: NA
v_gene: TRBV5-1
j_gene: TRBJ1-4
abundance: few
CDR3aa: CASSFYPEANEKLFF
CDR3nt: TGCGCCAGCAGCTTCTACCCGGAGGCTAATGAAAAACTGTTTTTT

d_gene: NA
v_gene: TRBV29-1
j_gene: TRBJ2-1
abundance: NA
CDR3aa: CSVAQKIQPNEQFF
CDR3nt: TGCAGCGTTGCTCAGAAAATCCAGCCTAATGAGCAGTTCTTC

d_gene: NA
v_gene: TRBV7-2
j_gene: TRBJ2-5
abundance: few
CDR3aa: CASISGMQETQYF
CDR3nt: TGTGCCAGCATATCGGGGATGCAAGAGACCCAGTACTTC

d_gene: TRBD2
v_gene: TRBV14
j_gene: TRBJ2-5
abundance: few
CDR3aa: CASRETSGEETQYF
CDR3nt: TGTGCCAGCCGGGAGACTAGCGGGGAAGAGACCCAGTACTTC